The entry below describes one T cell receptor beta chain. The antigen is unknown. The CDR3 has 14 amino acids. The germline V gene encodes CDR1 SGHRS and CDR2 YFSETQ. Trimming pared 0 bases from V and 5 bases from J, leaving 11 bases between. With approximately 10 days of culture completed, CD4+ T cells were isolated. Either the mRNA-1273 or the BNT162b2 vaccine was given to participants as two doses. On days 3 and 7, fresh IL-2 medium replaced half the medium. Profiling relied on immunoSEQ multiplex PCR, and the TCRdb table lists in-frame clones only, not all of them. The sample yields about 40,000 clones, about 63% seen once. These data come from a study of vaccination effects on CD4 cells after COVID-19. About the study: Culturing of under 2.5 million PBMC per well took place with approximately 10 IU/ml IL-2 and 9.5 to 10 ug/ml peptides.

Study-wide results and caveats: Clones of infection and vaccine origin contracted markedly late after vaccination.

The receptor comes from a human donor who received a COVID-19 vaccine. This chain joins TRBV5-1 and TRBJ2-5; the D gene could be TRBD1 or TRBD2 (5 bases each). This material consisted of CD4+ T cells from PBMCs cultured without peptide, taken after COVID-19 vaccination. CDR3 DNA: TGCGCCAGCAGCTTGGGGGGCTCGGGGGAGACCCAGTACTTC. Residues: CASSLGGSGETQYF. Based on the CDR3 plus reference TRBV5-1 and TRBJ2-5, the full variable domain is KAGVTQTPRYLIKTRGQQVTLSCSPISGHRSVSWYQQTPGQGLQFLFEYFSETQRNKGNFPGRFSGRQFSNSRSEMNVSTLELGDSALYLCASSLGGSGETQYFGPGTRLLVL.